Below, 4 T cell receptor beta chains from the same sample are listed, as sequenced in a study of blood T cell repertoires in COVID-19. Sequencing used immunoSEQ multiplex PCR; TCRdb keeps in-frame clones, though not all of them. The sample has a few hundred thousand clones, roughly 89% seen once. Sequencing was carried out using PBMCs or T cells enriched from blood (not recorded which). The receptors originated from a man between 18 and 29 years old with acute COVID-19.

This sequence joins TRBV30 and TRBJ1-1; TRBD1 is a possible D gene (5 bases). CDR1 and CDR2 from the germline V gene are GTSNPN and SVGIG (reference sequence). Trimming took off 1 base at V and 0 bases at J, with 12 bases between the two ends. The CDR3 contains 15 residues. The CDR3 region is CAWSAPGLMNTEAFF. In DNA form, the CDR3 reads TGTGCCTGGAGTGCCCCGGGACTGATGAACACTGAAGCTTTCTTT.

The rearrangement joins TRBV30 to TRBJ1-6, with D hard to call. The CDR3 loop spans 12 amino acids. Trimming removed 2 bases at V and 8 bases at J, with 7 bases between. Germline V lookup: CDR1 GTSNPN, CDR2 SVGIG (reference sequence). The CDR3 loop reads CAWSRVDSPLHF. The CDR3 DNA reads as TGTGCCTGGAGTCGGGTAGATTCACCCCTCCACTTT.

V and J are TRBV5-4 and TRBJ2-1; 9 nucleotides match TRBD2. With 0 bases clipped from V and 4 bases from J, the junction kept 5 bases outside the gene matches. Germline loops: CDR1 SGHNT, CDR2 YYREEE (reference sequence). The CDR3 length is 16 residues. The CDR3 coding sequence is TGTGCCAGCAGCTTGGCCTCTAGCGGGACTTACAATGAGCAGTTCTTC. Its translation is CASSLASSGTYNEQFF.

The chain employs TRBV6-2 or TRBV6-3 and TRBJ2-3; 7 bases match TRBD1. There are 15 residues in the CDR3. CDR1 and CDR2 from the germline V gene are MNHEY and SVGEGT. The ends lost 6 bases at V and 0 bases at J; junction bases unmatched: 6. The CDR3 DNA reads as TGTGCCAGCAGCCGGGACAGCCCTAGCACAGATACGCAGTATTTT. It encodes CASSRDSPSTDTQYF.